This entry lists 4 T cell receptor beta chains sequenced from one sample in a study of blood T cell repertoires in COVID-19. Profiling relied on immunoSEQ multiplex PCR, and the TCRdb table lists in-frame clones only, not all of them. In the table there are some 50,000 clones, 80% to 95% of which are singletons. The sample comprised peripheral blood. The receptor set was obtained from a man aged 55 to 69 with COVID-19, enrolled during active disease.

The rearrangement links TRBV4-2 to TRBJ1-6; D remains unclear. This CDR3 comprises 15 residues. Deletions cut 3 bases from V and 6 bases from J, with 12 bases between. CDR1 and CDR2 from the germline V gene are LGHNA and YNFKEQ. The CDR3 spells CASSQEGEINSPLHF. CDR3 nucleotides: TGTGCCAGCAGCCAGGAAGGAGAGATTAATTCACCCCTCCACTTT.

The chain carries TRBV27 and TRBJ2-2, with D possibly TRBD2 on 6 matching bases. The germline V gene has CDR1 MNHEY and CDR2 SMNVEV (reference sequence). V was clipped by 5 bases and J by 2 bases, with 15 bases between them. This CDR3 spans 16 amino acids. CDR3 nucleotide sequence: TGTGCCAGCAGTCGGACCGGGACTCTCAACACCGGGGAGCTGTTTTTT. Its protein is CASSRTGTLNTGELFF.

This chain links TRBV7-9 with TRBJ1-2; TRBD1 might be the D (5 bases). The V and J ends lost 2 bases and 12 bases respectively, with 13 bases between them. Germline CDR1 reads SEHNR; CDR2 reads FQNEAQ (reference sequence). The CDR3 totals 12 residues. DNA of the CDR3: TGTGCCAGCAGCTTAAGTCAGGGCGTCCACACCTTC. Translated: CASSLSQGVHTF. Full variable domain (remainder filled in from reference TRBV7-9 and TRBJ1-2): DTGVSQNPRHKITKRGQNVTFRCDPISEHNRLYWYRQTLGQGPEFLTYFQNEAQLEKSRLLSDRFSAERPKGSFSTLEIQRTEQGDSAMYLCASSLSQGVHTFGSGTRLTVV.

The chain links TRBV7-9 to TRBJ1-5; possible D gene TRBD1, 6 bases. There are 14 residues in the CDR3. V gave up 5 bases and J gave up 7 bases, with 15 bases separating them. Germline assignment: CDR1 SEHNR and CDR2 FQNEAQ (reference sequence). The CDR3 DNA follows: TGTGCCAGCAGCATCCAGGGGTCCGGGCAGCCCCAGCATTTT. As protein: CASSIQGSGQPQHF.